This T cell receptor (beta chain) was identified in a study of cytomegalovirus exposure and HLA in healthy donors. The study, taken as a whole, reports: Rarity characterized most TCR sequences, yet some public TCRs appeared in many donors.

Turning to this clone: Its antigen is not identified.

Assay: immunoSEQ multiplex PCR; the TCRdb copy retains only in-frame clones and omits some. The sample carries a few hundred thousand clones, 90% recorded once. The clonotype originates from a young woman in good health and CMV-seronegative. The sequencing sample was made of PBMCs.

This CDR3 reads CASSQGGENYGYTF. The DNA for the CDR3 is TGTGCCAGCAGCCAAGGGGGGGAGAACTATGGCTACACCTTC. The V gene is TRBV14, the J gene TRBJ1-2; possible D gene TRBD1, 5 bases. The germline V and J ends were trimmed by 1 base and 2 bases, with 8 bases remaining between them. The CDR3 totals 14 residues. Germline CDR1 SGHDN, CDR2 FVKESK.